This TCR beta chain is from a study of blood T cell repertoires in COVID-19 (dated by TCRdb to between 2020 and 2021). For the wider study: Samples covering the acute and convalescent phases of COVID-19 were provided by collaborators in the United States, Italy and Spain. The prospective study material was composed of cDNA or gDNA derived from T cells, B-cell-depleted T cells, or PBMCs. The dataset comprised deeply sampled blood TCRbeta repertoires from subjects exposed to, actively infected with, or recovered from COVID-19. A freely available public database, intended as a resource for researchers studying the immune response to SARS-CoV-2, is where the repertoires were released. The samples were drawn from two sources: the first 160 participants of the ongoing ImmuneRACE study, and over 950 subjects contributed by 6 global collaborators. The sample metadata nearly always contained a de-identified subject ID, COVID-19 status, age in years and sex. Where available, HLA class I and class II types were taken from metadata supplied by the sample provider and were not determined by assay-based typing.

Whole blood was collected in K2EDTA tubes by collaborating institutions according to the institutions' own protocols. For TCRbeta analysis, collaborators shipped samples as frozen whole blood, isolated PBMCs, or DNA extracted from either of those sample types. V lost 7 bases and J lost 4 bases, and the count of bases not matched to a germline gene is 7. From the cysteine up to the phenylalanine, the CDR3 has a length of 14 residues. The entry retains the CDR3 DNA only, 42 bases that are in frame from base 1. The germline V gene gives CDR1 as MNHEY and CDR2 as SVGAGI. TCRbeta CDR3 regions were amplified from genomic DNA using the immunoSEQ Assay, a bias-controlled multiplex PCR. In the source study's methods: The number of nucleated cells in each sample was estimated from the amplification of reference gene primers within the assay. Sequence reads were collapsed and filtered to measure the absolute abundance of every unique TCRbeta CDR3 rearrangement. For each sample, productive Simpson clonality was calculated as the square root of Simpson's diversity index over productive rearrangements. TCRdb obtained this table from immuneACCESS and retained in-frame rearrangements with V and J assigned. These tables miss some clones; where compared with another copy, unresolved V genes account for less than half of the shortfall, and the remainder is unexplained. V and J calls and clone size are as listed in that table; D and trimming were resolved from the DNA. Across this sample there are more than 95,000 clones, with approximately 80% seen only once. More than 10% of the sample lies in the top ten.

Turning to this clone: Its antigen is still unknown. Base qualities are missing; no much larger clone stands one base away.

Findings and caveats that apply to the study as a whole: The quantity of clinical and demographic metadata differed by source and by participant and was supplied without curation.

Recombination linked TRBV6-5 to TRBJ1-1, and 9 junctional nucleotides match TRBD1. The sequence came from a human donor in a cohort sampled during active COVID-19. The sample consisted of peripheral blood. The CDR3 protein sequence reads: CASTLGQGSTEAFF. The sequence in DNA is TGTGCCAGCACCCTCGGACAGGGGAGCACTGAAGCTTTCTTT.